This T cell receptor beta chain was found in a study of chemoradiotherapy in HPV16-positive cancers. General study findings and limits: The functional HPV-specific definition rests on just a couple of HPV16-positive patients. HPV-responsive T-cell expansion during chemoradiotherapy was linked to improved recurrence-free survival in HPV16-positive patients. Candidate HPV-specific clones and E7-related TCR motifs grew in tumor during treatment.

Profiling relied on immunoSEQ multiplex PCR, and the TCRdb table lists in-frame clones only, not all of them. The table shows about 17,000 clones, with roughly nine tenths occurring only once. Germline values: CDR1 SQVTM, CDR2 ANQGSEA. V shed 6 bases and J 3 bases; nucleotides not matched to a gene: 7. This CDR3 contains 13 residues. Details on this clone: The antigen remains unidentified.

Over chemoradiotherapy, repertoires were sampled more than once. The sample was blood, taken from a patient who underwent chemoradiotherapy. This TCR came from a human donor with HPV-associated anogenital cancer. The chain uses TRBV29-1 and TRBJ1-1; 7 nucleotides align to TRBD1. The CDR3 coding sequence is TGCAGCGTCAAGACAGGGACCCACACTGAAGCTTTCTTT. Protein product: CSVKTGTHTEAFF.